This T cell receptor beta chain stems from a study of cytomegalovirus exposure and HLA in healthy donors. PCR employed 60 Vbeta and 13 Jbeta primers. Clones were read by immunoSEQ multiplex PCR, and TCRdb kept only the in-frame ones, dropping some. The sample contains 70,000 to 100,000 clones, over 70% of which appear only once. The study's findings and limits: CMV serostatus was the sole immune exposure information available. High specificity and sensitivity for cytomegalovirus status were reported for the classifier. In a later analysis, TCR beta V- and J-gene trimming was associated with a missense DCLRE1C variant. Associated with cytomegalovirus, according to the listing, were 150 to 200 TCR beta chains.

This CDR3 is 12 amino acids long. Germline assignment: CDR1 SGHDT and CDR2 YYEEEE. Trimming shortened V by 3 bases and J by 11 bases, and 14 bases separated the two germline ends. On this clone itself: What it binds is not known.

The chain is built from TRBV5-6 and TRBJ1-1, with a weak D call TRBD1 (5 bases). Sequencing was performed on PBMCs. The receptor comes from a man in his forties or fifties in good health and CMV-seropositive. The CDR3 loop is CASSWQVGGAFF. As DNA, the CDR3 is TGTGCCAGCAGCTGGCAGGTCGGGGGGGCTTTCTTT.